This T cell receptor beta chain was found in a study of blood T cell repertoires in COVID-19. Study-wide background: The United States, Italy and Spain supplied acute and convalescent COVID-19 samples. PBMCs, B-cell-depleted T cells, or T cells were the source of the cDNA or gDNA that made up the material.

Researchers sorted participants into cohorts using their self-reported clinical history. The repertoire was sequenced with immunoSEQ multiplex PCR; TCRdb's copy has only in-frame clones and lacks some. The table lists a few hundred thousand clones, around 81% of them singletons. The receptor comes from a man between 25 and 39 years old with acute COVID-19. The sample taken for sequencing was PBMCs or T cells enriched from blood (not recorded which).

This chain's CDR3 is CAISERTGGAEAFF. The CDR3 DNA reads as TGTGCCATCAGTGAGAGGACAGGAGGCGCTGAAGCTTTCTTT. V and J are TRBV10-3 and TRBJ1-1; 7 bases map to TRBD1. Germline CDR1 and CDR2: ENHRY and SYGVKD. The CDR3 length is 14 residues. Losses at the gene ends were 2 bases for V and 6 bases for J; bases not matched to a gene: 6.